This is a list of T cell receptor beta chains from one sample in a study of cytomegalovirus exposure and HLA in healthy donors. Only in-frame clones appear in the TCRdb table, and some are missing; sequencing was by immunoSEQ multiplex PCR. The repertoire has about 80,000 clones, approximately 79% of them found once; the top ten carry more than 2%. Sequencing was performed on PBMCs. Source of these receptors: a man in his thirties or forties in good health and CMV-seronegative. The conserved cysteine and the conserved F or W are not part of the CDR3 here. The D gene is left open where the match is weak.

-	TRBV5-1	ASTQILRGTGELF
TRBD1	TRBV5-6	ASSRAQGTGSYEQY
TRBD1	TRBV11-2	ASSFWTGWTEAF
TRBD2	TRBV6-1	ASSELAGGGSTQY
TRBD1	TRBV6-6	ASSDPGQKTYEQY
TRBD2	TRBV5-1	ASSLFVSASGGNEQF
-	TRBV6-5	ASSRTGWGYT
TRBD2	TRBV7-9	ASSSTLTSGATNEQF
TRBD2	TRBV9	ASSLGTILQETQY
TRBD1	TRBV14	ASSRDRMRHEKLF
TRBD1	TRBV19	ASIGTGPNTEAF
-	TRBV6-5	ASSPPGSNQPQH
-	TRBV5-5	ASSLDLSRPQH
TRBD1	TRBV28	ASSRTGINYEQY
TRBD1	TRBV20-1	SARAGTVLG
TRBD2	TRBV7-9	ASSPPGLPADTQY
-	TRBV6-5	ASNPQGLVYEQY
-	TRBV6-1	ASRGHQFHEQF
-	TRBV4-3	ASSQGLGRETYEQY
TRBD2	TRBV27	ASSPRLAGGYNEQF
-	TRBV19	ASSITARNSGYT
TRBD1	TRBV7-9	ASSPTGGGQPQH
TRBD2	TRBV7-2	ASTPLRSGGTDTQY
-	TRBV7-9	ASSFILGTLGDEQY
-	TRBV27	ASSRIGGTEAF
TRBD2	TRBV18	ASSNLAGVDTGELF
-	TRBV27	ASSLSRGNTEAF
-	TRBV27	ASSWSGNQPQH
-	TRBV2	ASRTSETQY
TRBD1	TRBV27	ASSPRQGRGLV
-	TRBV6-5	ASRHKGIRGEAF
TRBD2	TRBV27	ASSLGSGATDTQY
-	TRBV19	ASNNRRCEAF
TRBD2	TRBV11-2	ASSLGTSGEQF